The next 27 T cell receptor beta chains were all read from a single sample in a study of T cell changes during pregnancy in multiple sclerosis (dated by TCRdb to the late 2010s). To prepare the library, the immunoSEQ multiplex PCR assay was applied. The clones in this table, taken by TCRdb from immuneACCESS, are in-frame only. Not every clone is retained; where verified, under half of the shortfall comes from an unresolved V gene, and the cause of the rest is unknown. The sample table lists some 60,000 clones, around 92% of them with a count of one. The biggest ten clones account for less than 3% of the sample. Sample: peripheral blood, taken in the second trimester of pregnancy. The source of these receptors is a female donor in good health, enrolled as a control in a pregnancy study.

The rearrangement uses TRBV19 and TRBJ1-4, with TRBD1 identical over 7 bases. CDR1 and CDR2 (germline): LNHDA, SQIVND (reference sequence). The CDR3 is 16 residues long. With 7 bases clipped from V and 9 bases from J, the junction kept 17 bases outside the gene matches. In nucleotides, the CDR3 is TGTGCCAGTACCGGGTTGAACGCGGGGACAGACAAAAAACTGTTTTTT. It translates to CASTGLNAGTDKKLFF.

The V call is TRBV5-1, the J call TRBJ2-7, with D possibly TRBD2 on 5 matching bases. V lost 2 bases to trimming and J lost 6 bases, with 15 bases between them. Germline loops: CDR1 SGHRS, CDR2 YFSETQ. The CDR3 covers 14 residues. The CDR3 coding sequence is TGCGCCAGCAGCTTCGAGACTATAATCGGCGAGCAGTACTTC. This translates into CASSFETIIGEQYF. The full variable domain, rest sourced from reference TRBV5-1 and TRBJ2-7, is KAGVTQTPRYLIKTRGQQVTLSCSPISGHRSVSWYQQTPGQGLQFLFEYFSETQRNKGNFPGRFSGRQFSNSRSEMNVSTLELGDSALYLCASSFETIIGEQYFGPGTRLTVT.

This chain uses TRBV9 with TRBJ1-2; 7 nucleotides align to TRBD1. Germline trimming cut 4 bases from V and 4 bases from J; bases unmatched to any gene: 10. Germline V lookup: CDR1 SGDLS, CDR2 YYNGEE. The CDR3 runs to 15 residues. The CDR3 loop is CASSLRPGGSYGYTF. The CDR3 DNA reads as TGTGCCAGCAGCTTAAGACCAGGGGGGAGCTATGGCTACACCTTC.

In DNA, the CDR3 is TGTGCCAGCAGTTTAGTAGGGGTGGGAACTAAACCTGGTGAGCAGTTCTTC. Translation gives CASSLVGVGTKPGEQFF. The chain carries TRBV27 and TRBJ2-1; the D gene is possibly TRBD1 (5 bases). This CDR3 is built from 17 residues. Trimming took off 2 bases at V and 9 bases at J, with 23 bases between the two ends. From germline, CDR1 is MNHEY and CDR2 SMNVEV (reference sequence).

V is TRBV7-9 and J is TRBJ2-7; 8 bases are a match to TRBD2. V shed 5 bases and J 3 bases; nucleotides not matched to a gene: 9. Germline V gives CDR1 SEHNR, CDR2 FQNEAQ (reference sequence). This CDR3 contains 15 residues. The CDR3 region has the DNA TGTGCCAGCAGCCTTAAAGCGGGAGTAGACTACGAGCAGTACTTC. Translation gives CASSLKAGVDYEQYF. Full variable domain (rest looked up from reference TRBV7-9 and TRBJ2-7): DTGVSQNPRHKITKRGQNVTFRCDPISEHNRLYWYRQTLGQGPEFLTYFQNEAQLEKSRLLSDRFSAERPKGSFSTLEIQRTEQGDSAMYLCASSLKAGVDYEQYFGPGTRLTVT.

The chain carries TRBV6-5 and TRBJ1-1, with TRBD1 identical over 8 bases. Per germline, CDR1 MNHEY and CDR2 SVGAGI. The CDR3 is made up of 15 amino acids. The junction had 8 bases not matched to a gene; V was cut back by 5 bases and J by 3 bases. In DNA, the CDR3 is TGTGCCAGCAGTACTCCACAGGGGGGCGACACTGAAGCTTTCTTT. It specifies CASSTPQGGDTEAFF.

J is TRBJ1-4 and V is TRBV4-3; 8 bases agree with TRBD1. Germline CDR1 reads LGHNA; CDR2 reads YSLEER. The CDR3 totals 15 residues. J lost 8 bases, V lost 5 bases, and 10 bases had no gene match. The CDR3 nucleotides are TGCGCCAGCAGCATACAGGGGGGTGGAGGGGAAAAACTGTTTTTT. Translation: CASSIQGGGGEKLFF.

The genes are TRBV19 and TRBJ2-4, with D perhaps matching TRBD2 (6 bases). The V gene's germline CDR1 is LNHDA and CDR2 SQIVND (reference sequence). This CDR3 comprises 15 residues. Trimming pared 3 bases from V and 2 bases from J, leaving 11 bases between. Here the CDR3 reads CASSISGATKNIQYF. CDR3 sequence (DNA): TGTGCCAGTAGTATCTCGGGAGCGACCAAAAACATTCAGTACTTC.

This chain joins TRBV10-1 and TRBJ2-2; 14 bases match TRBD2. There are 17 residues in the CDR3. The ends lost 6 bases at V and 5 bases at J; junction bases unmatched: 8. CDR1 and CDR2 from the germline V gene are WNHNN and SYGVQD (reference sequence). Here the CDR3 reads CASSLGLAGGNTGELFF. The CDR3, as DNA: TGCGCCAGCAGCCTCGGACTAGCGGGGGGTAATACCGGGGAGCTGTTTTTT.

The CDR3 DNA reads TGCGCCAGCAGGCCCGACTGGCGCGACACCGGGGAGCTGTTTTTT. Amino acids: CASRPDWRDTGELFF. The chain uses TRBV4-1 and TRBJ2-2; D remains ambiguous. Looked up from germline, CDR1 is MGHRA and CDR2 is YSYEKL. V shed 6 bases and J shed 3 bases, with 14 bases lying between them. The CDR3 spans 15 residues.

The J gene is TRBJ2-7, the V gene TRBV7-2; 8 bases fit TRBD2. The CDR3 has 14 amino acids. CDR1 and CDR2 (germline): SGHTA, FQGNSA. V shed 4 bases, J shed 2 bases, and the junction held 4 bases outside the gene matches. The CDR3 region is CASSSNSGAYEQYF. As DNA, the CDR3 is TGTGCCAGCAGCTCGAATAGCGGGGCCTACGAGCAGTACTTC.

A few counts support this clone. V gene TRBV27 combines with J gene TRBJ1-3; perhaps TRBD1 as D (6 bases). V was trimmed by 6 bases and J by 7 bases, leaving 10 bases between them. The CDR3 is 12 residues long. CDR1 and CDR2 from the germline V gene are MNHEY and SMNVEV (reference sequence). This chain's CDR3 is CASRSQGNTIYF. The CDR3 bases are TGTGCCAGCAGGTCCCAGGGGAACACCATATATTTT.

V and J are TRBV18 and TRBJ1-1; no definite D call. CDR1 is KGHSH and CDR2 is LQKENI in the germline V gene. CDR3 length: 15 amino acids. V lost 1 base and J lost 11, with 20 bases in between. The CDR3 reads CASSPRSVVEVEAFF. CDR3 DNA sequence: TGTGCCAGCTCACCACGGTCAGTGGTGGAGGTTGAGGCTTTCTTT.

This chain connects TRBV18 to TRBJ2-5; D is unresolved. CDR1 and CDR2 (germline): KGHSH, LQKENI. V lost 2 bases to trimming and J lost 2 bases, with 6 bases between them. The CDR3 covers 13 residues. Here the CDR3 reads CASSPVTQETQYF. Written as DNA, the CDR3 is TGTGCCAGCTCACCAGTAACACAAGAGACCCAGTACTTC.

V and J are TRBV7-9 and TRBJ2-7; 8 nucleotides match TRBD2. The CDR3 is made up of 15 amino acids. The V gene's germline CDR1 is SEHNR and CDR2 FQNEAQ (reference sequence). After removal of 4 bases from V and 4 bases from J, the junction contained 9 bases not matched to a gene. The CDR3 protein is CASSSVSSGRYEQYF. CDR3 in DNA: TGTGCCAGCAGCTCGGTATCGAGCGGGAGATACGAGCAGTACTTC. Complete variable domain (other parts from reference TRBV7-9 and TRBJ2-7): DTGVSQNPRHKITKRGQNVTFRCDPISEHNRLYWYRQTLGQGPEFLTYFQNEAQLEKSRLLSDRFSAERPKGSFSTLEIQRTEQGDSAMYLCASSSVSSGRYEQYFGPGTRLTVT.

The chain has TRBV10-3 and TRBJ1-2; D perhaps matches TRBD1 (6 bases). CDR1 is ENHRY, CDR2 SYGVKD, per germline. Trimming stripped 6 bases from V and 8 bases from J, with 19 bases between. The CDR3 covers 14 residues. CDR3 sequence (DNA): TGTGCCATCAGCCCCTATGGACAGTTTGACGGCTACACCTTC. Translation: CAISPYGQFDGYTF.

V gene TRBV6-4 combines with J gene TRBJ2-5, with no clear D. This CDR3 comprises 12 residues. V was pared by 0 bases and J by 4 bases, with 3 bases between. Per germline, CDR1 MRHNA and CDR2 SNTAGT. Here the CDR3 reads CASSDSGETQYF. As DNA, the CDR3 is TGTGCCAGCAGTGACTCCGGAGAGACCCAGTACTTC.

This chain connects TRBV30 to TRBJ2-7, with D perhaps TRBD2 (5 bases). This CDR3 is built from 16 residues. V lost 1 base to trimming and J lost 1 base, with 17 bases between them. Germline CDR1 and CDR2: GTSNPN and SVGIG (reference sequence). CDR3 protein: CAWSGVGEDTSYEQYF. The CDR3 DNA sequence: TGTGCCTGGAGTGGGGTCGGGGAAGACACTTCCTACGAGCAGTACTTC.

The chain is built from TRBV30 and TRBJ1-2, with D possibly matching TRBD1 (5 bases). The CDR3 sequence is 13 residues long. Germline V lookup: CDR1 GTSNPN, CDR2 SVGIG (reference sequence). Between the trimmed V and J ends, which lost 1 base and 1 base, there was a span of 7 bases. CDR3 nucleotide sequence: TGTGCCTGGAGTGGCGGGGGTAACTATGGCTACACCTTC. Translation gives CAWSGGGNYGYTF.

The chain uses TRBV7-3 and TRBJ2-3, with D possibly matching TRBD2 (6 bases). V dropped 4 bases and J dropped 4 bases, with 9 bases sitting between them. In germline, CDR1 is SGHTA, CDR2 FQGTGA. The length of the CDR3 is 13 residues. The CDR3 nucleotides are TGTGCCAGCAGCTCGAGACTAGCAGATACGCAGTATTTT. Amino acid sequence: CASSSRLADTQYF.

This sequence joins TRBV28 and TRBJ2-7, with a weak D call TRBD2 (6 bases). Germline CDR1 MDHEN, CDR2 SYDVKM. With 1 base removed from V and 0 bases from J, the gap between germline ends came to 7 bases. This CDR3 has 14 amino acids. Here the CDR3 reads CASSLSGSSYEQYF. CDR3 nucleotide sequence: TGTGCCAGCAGTTTATCCGGGAGCTCCTACGAGCAGTACTTC.

The genes are TRBV18 and TRBJ2-7; 7 positions agree with TRBD2. The CDR3 runs 14 residues. In germline, CDR1 is KGHSH, CDR2 LQKENI. V shed 2 bases and J 1 base; nucleotides not matched to a gene: 2. This chain's CDR3 is CASSPGSGSYEQYF. The CDR3 DNA is TGTGCCAGCTCACCAGGTAGCGGGTCCTACGAGCAGTACTTC.

This sequence joins TRBV30 and TRBJ1-4; D might be TRBD1 (6 bases). Looked up from germline, CDR1 is GTSNPN and CDR2 is SVGIG (reference sequence). Trimming pared 4 bases from V and 8 bases from J, leaving 23 bases between. The CDR3 covers 16 residues. This CDR3 reads CAWNQLSWGHAEKLFF. Written as DNA, the CDR3 is TGTGCCTGGAACCAACTGTCCTGGGGGCATGCCGAAAAACTGTTTTTT.

The rearrangement links TRBV7-8 to TRBJ1-3; D is ambiguous. This CDR3 region has 14 residues. In germline, CDR1 is SGHVS, CDR2 FQNEAQ. The V end was cut by 4 bases, the J end by 0 bases, with 7 bases between. The CDR3 nucleotides are TGTGCCAGCAGCTCGGTTGGCTCTGGAAACACCATATATTTT. It yields the protein CASSSVGSGNTIYF.

The gene calls are TRBV18 and TRBJ1-1; D unclear. CDR1 KGHSH and CDR2 LQKENI come from the germline V gene. Between the trimmed V and J ends, which lost 0 bases and 5 bases, there was a span of 10 bases. The CDR3 extends over 14 amino acids. CDR3 in amino acids: CASSPPSVLTEAFF. In DNA form, the CDR3 reads TGTGCCAGCTCACCACCCAGCGTCCTTACTGAAGCTTTCTTT. Complete variable domain (other parts from reference TRBV18 and TRBJ1-1): NAGVMQNPRHLVRRRGQEARLRCSPMKGHSHVYWYRQLPEEGLKFMVYLQKENIIDESGMPKERFSAEFPKEGPSILRIQQVVRGDSAAYFCASSPPSVLTEAFFGQGTRLTVV.

V usage is TRBV19 and J usage is TRBJ2-7; 7 positions agree with TRBD2. From germline, CDR1 is LNHDA and CDR2 SQIVND (reference sequence). Losses at the gene ends were 7 bases for V and 0 bases for J; bases not matched to a gene: 3. This CDR3 contains 13 residues. This chain's CDR3 is CASTRGSSYEQYF. CDR3 DNA: TGTGCCAGTACGCGGGGGAGCTCCTACGAGCAGTACTTC.

The chain links TRBV6-5 to TRBJ1-5, with D perhaps TRBD1 (6 bases). This CDR3 has 15 residues. From germline, CDR1 is MNHEY and CDR2 SVGAGI. V lost 8 bases and J lost 13, with 27 bases in between. The CDR3 region has the DNA TGTGCCAGCTCACCTAAAATAAACAGGGTTTCACAACAGCATTTT. It specifies CASSPKINRVSQQHF.